This passage covers 30 T cell receptor beta chains from one sample sequenced in a study of naive and memory T cell subsets. TCR cDNA received a 3' ligated oligonucleotide that carried a UMI. Amplification of ligated cDNA took four PCR rounds with SP2 and nested alpha and beta constant primers. MiXCR, run by TCRdb on the 5' RACE reads, gives a single entry per CDR3 protein. The table records 32,000 or so distinct CDR3 sequences, roughly a sixth of them present only once. The receptors originated from a female donor in good health.

By share of the sample, this clonotype is medium-sized (0.01 to 0.1%). This chain joins TRBV5-1 and TRBJ2-7; the D gene could be TRBD1 or TRBD2 (6 bases each). CDR3 length equals 14 residues. V was cut by 2 bases and J by 2 bases, with 11 bases left in between. Germline CDR1 and CDR2: SGHRS and YFSETQ. CDR3 amino acids: CASSFQRGAYEQYF. The CDR3 DNA is TGCGCCAGCAGCTTCCAGAGGGGGGCCTACGAGCAGTACTTC.

This clonotype was counted ten times or more. The chain combines TRBV29-1 with TRBJ2-7; 7 bases align to TRBD2. The CDR3 loop spans 15 amino acids. Trimming took 6 bases from V and 6 from J; bases not matched to a gene: 17. The germline V gene has CDR1 SQVTM and CDR2 ANQGSEA. The CDR3 region is CSVGPRDYRSSEQYF. The CDR3 coding sequence is TGCAGCGTGGGACCACGGGACTATAGATCATCCGAGCAGTACTTC.

V is TRBV12-3 or TRBV12-4 and J is TRBJ2-3, with 7 bases fitting TRBD1. The CDR3 covers 15 residues. J was trimmed by 0 bases and V by 7 bases; bases with no gene match: 7. CDR3 nucleotide sequence: TGTGCCAGCACCATCCGACAGGGAAGCACAGATACGCAGTATTTT. Its protein is CASTIRQGSTDTQYF.

At least ten counts were recorded for this clonotype. The chain employs TRBV29-1 and TRBJ1-1; TRBD1 might be the D (5 bases). Trimming stripped 4 bases from V and 1 base from J, with 10 bases between. The CDR3 has 13 amino acids. The germline gives CDR1 SQVTM, CDR2 ANQGSEA. The CDR3 DNA reads as TGCAGCGTTGCGGGACTGGAGAACACTGAAGCTTTCTTT. Its protein is CSVAGLENTEAFF.

By share, this clonotype ranks as medium-sized. This chain links TRBV20-1 with TRBJ2-7; a weak D match, TRBD1 (6 bases). Germline V CDR1 and CDR2: DFQATT, SNEGSKA (reference sequence). With 5 bases removed from V and 3 bases from J, the gap between germline ends came to 11 bases. The length of the CDR3 is 12 residues. The CDR3 region has the DNA TGCAGTGCTCAGGGGCTAGGCTACGAGCAGTACTTC. This codes for CSAQGLGYEQYF.

This clonotype was seen only a few times. The chain carries TRBV6-5 and TRBJ2-3; D is perhaps TRBD2 (6 bases). The CDR3 consists of 14 residues. Germline V lookup: CDR1 MNHEY, CDR2 SVGAGI. V was trimmed by 10 bases and J by 2 bases, leaving 16 bases between them. The CDR3 DNA reads TGTGCCACCTCGAAGGGGAGGCTCACAGATACGCAGTATTTT. It codes for CATSKGRLTDTQYF.

The table lists this clonotype with a count of one. The V gene is TRBV5-1, the J gene TRBJ1-5; possible D gene TRBD1, 5 bases. In germline, CDR1 is SGHRS, CDR2 YFSETQ. V lost 0 bases to trimming and J lost 4 bases, with 8 bases between them. The CDR3 is 14 residues long. CDR3 sequence (DNA): TGCGCCAGCAGCTTGGTTGCAGGGAATCAGCCCCAGCATTTT. The encoded protein is CASSLVAGNQPQHF.

This clonotype has at least ten counts. The gene calls are TRBV7-6 and TRBJ2-7; TRBD1 matches at 9 bases. The CDR3 has 12 residues. In germline, CDR1 is SGHVS, CDR2 FNYEAQ. The J segment lost 9 bases and the V segment lost 5 bases, leaving 5 bases of the junction unmatched. The CDR3 loop reads CASSQDRGWQYF. CDR3 bases: TGTGCCAGCAGCCAGGACAGGGGATGGCAGTACTTC.

This rearrangement joins TRBV7-9 to TRBJ1-2; a weak D match, TRBD1 (6 bases). Looked up from germline, CDR1 is SEHNR and CDR2 is FQNEAQ (reference sequence). V shed 4 bases and J shed 6 bases, with 12 bases lying between them. The CDR3 is 13 amino acids. The CDR3 DNA is TGTGCCAGCAGCTGGGGGCCCTCCGATGGCTACACCTTC. Its protein is CASSWGPSDGYTF.

This clonotype occurred many times. The gene calls are TRBV20-1 and TRBJ2-3; 14 nucleotides line up with TRBD2. Germline values: CDR1 DFQATT, CDR2 SNEGSKA (reference sequence). Trimming removed 5 bases from V and 0 bases from J; junction bases left unmatched: 1. CDR3 length: 15 amino acids. DNA of the CDR3: TGCAGTGCTGGGACTAGCGGGGGTAGCACAGATACGCAGTATTTT. Encoded protein: CSAGTSGGSTDTQYF.

By share, this clonotype counts as medium-sized (0.01 to 0.1%). The V and J genes are TRBV29-1 and TRBJ1-1, with a possible D match to TRBD1 (6 bases). The length of the CDR3 is 15 residues. V was clipped by 4 bases and J by 1 base, with 16 bases between them. The V gene's germline CDR1 is SQVTM and CDR2 ANQGSEA. The CDR3 nucleotides read TGCAGCGTTGGACGCGTGGGGGGGCGGAACACTGAAGCTTTCTTT. Translated: CSVGRVGGRNTEAFF.

At least ten counts were recorded for this clonotype. The chain carries TRBV29-1 and TRBJ2-5; 9 nucleotides agree with TRBD1. The CDR3 length is 14 residues. Per the germline V gene, CDR1 is SQVTM and CDR2 is ANQGSEA. Trimming cost V 3 bases and J 6 bases; bases outside gene matches: 8. The CDR3, as DNA: TGCAGCGTTGATGATGGGACAGGGAGGAAGACCCAGTACTTC. Translating gives CSVDDGTGRKTQYF.

The rearrangement uses TRBV27 and TRBJ1-1; TRBD1 is a possible D gene (6 bases). CDR3 length: 15 residues. The germline V gene has CDR1 MNHEY and CDR2 SMNVEV (reference sequence). V lost 6 bases and J lost 3, with 17 bases in between. The CDR3 loop is CASRGWNRVDTEAFF. CDR3 DNA: TGTGCCAGCAGGGGATGGAACAGGGTGGACACTGAAGCTTTCTTT.

This clonotype has ten or more counts. This chain uses TRBV20-1 with TRBJ2-2, with 10 positions matching TRBD2. CDR3 length equals 16 residues. CDR1 and CDR2 from the germline V gene are DFQATT and SNEGSKA (reference sequence). With V trimmed by 5 bases and J by 1 base, 7 bases remained unmatched. The CDR3, as DNA: TGCAGTGCTTCGCGCCGACTAGCGGGGAACACCGGGGAGCTGTTTTTT. Translating it yields CSASRRLAGNTGELFF.

This clonotype was counted many times. The gene calls are TRBV19 and TRBJ1-5; D is ambiguous. V lost 11 bases and J lost 3, with 17 bases in between. CDR1 LNHDA and CDR2 SQIVND come from the germline V gene (reference sequence). The CDR3 contains 14 residues. The CDR3 reads CASNHRGLNQPQHF. CDR3 coding DNA: TGTGCCTCGAACCACCGAGGGCTCAATCAGCCCCAGCATTTT.

This clonotype appeared many times. The V gene is TRBV6-5, the J gene TRBJ2-7; 12 bases match TRBD1. Germline V gives CDR1 MNHEY, CDR2 SVGAGI. CDR3 length: 14 amino acids. V was pared by 7 bases and J by 4 bases, with 5 bases of the junction left unmatched. The CDR3, as DNA: TGTGCCAGCACAAGGGGACAGGGGGCTTACGAGCAGTACTTC. Translating gives CASTRGQGAYEQYF.

This clonotype was counted ten times or more. The V and J genes are TRBV29-1 and TRBJ1-2; 9 positions agree with TRBD1. Germline assignment: CDR1 SQVTM and CDR2 ANQGSEA. V trimming: 5 bases; J trimming: 7 bases; junction bases outside the gene matches: 5. The CDR3 has 12 residues. The CDR3 region is CSVKQGALGYTF. CDR3 bases: TGCAGCGTTAAACAGGGGGCCCTTGGCTACACCTTC.

This chain uses TRBV9 with TRBJ2-7, with 9 bases fitting TRBD1. The CDR3 is 14 residues long. The ends lost 3 bases at V and 2 bases at J; junction bases unmatched: 3. CDR1 is SGDLS, CDR2 YYNGEE, per germline. CDR3 nucleotides: TGTGCCAGCAGCGCCGGGACAGGGACCTACGAGCAGTACTTC. It translates to CASSAGTGTYEQYF.

This chain joins TRBV11-2 and TRBJ2-5, with 9 positions matching TRBD1. The CDR3 runs to 16 residues. Germline V gene data show CDR1 as SGHAT and CDR2 as FQNNGV. V lost 5 bases, J lost 5 bases, and 12 bases stayed unmatched. CDR3 sequence reads: CASSPWTGASGETQYF. CDR3 nucleotide sequence: TGTGCCAGCAGCCCGTGGACAGGGGCGTCCGGGGAGACCCAGTACTTC.

This clonotype is classed as medium-sized. The chain uses TRBV12-3 or TRBV12-4 and TRBJ1-1; maybe TRBD1 (5 bases). This CDR3 has 14 amino acids. Trimming stripped 6 bases from V and 5 bases from J, with 16 bases between. CDR3 DNA: TGTGCCAGCAGCACATATCTTCAGGGAACTGAAGCTTTCTTT. This encodes CASSTYLQGTEAFF.

The chain's CDR3 is CASSALLRIYNSPLHF. DNA of the CDR3: TGTGCCAGCAGTGCGCTCCTCAGGATCTATAATTCACCCCTCCACTTT. This rearrangement joins TRBV12-3 or TRBV12-4 to TRBJ1-6; D is undetermined. Trimming shortened V by 5 bases and J by 3 bases, and 14 bases separated the two germline ends. This CDR3 region has 16 residues.

Only a few counts were recorded for this clonotype. The rearrangement links TRBV20-1 to TRBJ1-1; no clear D. The germline gives CDR1 DFQATT, CDR2 SNEGSKA (reference sequence). Trimming removed 6 bases at V and 0 bases at J, with 14 bases between. The CDR3 consists of 14 residues. CDR3 nucleotide sequence: TGCAGTGCCCCGCTGAGGGCCCTGAACACTGAAGCTTTCTTT. Translated, it gives CSAPLRALNTEAFF.

The J gene is TRBJ1-5, the V gene TRBV6-5; TRBD1 might be the D (6 bases). The CDR3 totals 16 residues. Looked up from germline, CDR1 is MNHEY and CDR2 is SVGAGI. V lost 10 bases and J lost 2, with 21 bases in between. CDR3 bases: TGTGCCACCCCAGATACTACCGCAGGGGGCAATCAGCCCCAGCATTTT. This sequence encodes CATPDTTAGGNQPQHF.

V and J are TRBV6-6 and TRBJ1-1; D is uncertain. CDR1 is MNHNY, CDR2 SVGAGI, per germline (reference sequence). Trimming shortened V by 2 bases and J by 1 base, and 11 bases separated the two germline ends. This CDR3 region has 15 residues. The CDR3: CASSYGGTSNTEAFF. DNA of the CDR3: TGTGCCAGCAGTTACGGCGGCACTTCGAACACTGAAGCTTTCTTT.

This chain links TRBV28 with TRBJ1-4; D remains unclear. V lost 7 bases and J 0 bases, leaving 12 bases between the germline ends. The CDR3 has 15 residues. Germline-derived CDR1 and CDR2 are MDHEN and SYDVKM. The CDR3 loop reads CASNRGAATNEKLFF. The CDR3 nucleotides are TGTGCCAGCAATAGAGGCGCTGCAACTAATGAAAAACTGTTTTTT.

This clonotype occurred a few times. The chain joins TRBV10-3 to TRBJ2-3, with 9 bases fitting TRBD2. Germline values: CDR1 ENHRY, CDR2 SYGVKD. J was trimmed by 0 bases and V by 6 bases; bases with no gene match: 1. This CDR3 is built from 14 residues. The CDR3 sequence is CAIRGTSSTDTQYF. CDR3 DNA sequence: TGTGCCATCAGGGGGACTAGCAGCACAGATACGCAGTATTTT.

The chain carries TRBV4-2 and TRBJ2-3, with D perhaps TRBD2 (6 bases). V was trimmed by 0 bases and J by 0 bases, leaving 13 bases between them. The CDR3 consists of 17 residues. Germline assignment: CDR1 LGHNA and CDR2 YNFKEQ. DNA for the CDR3: TGTGCCAGCAGCCAAGATGTCGCGGGGTCTAGCACAGATACGCAGTATTTT. Its translation: CASSQDVAGSSTDTQYF.

Relative to its sample, this clonotype is medium-sized. This sequence joins TRBV18 and TRBJ2-7; perhaps TRBD1 as D (6 bases). The V end was cut by 0 bases, the J end by 6 bases, with 6 bases between. The V gene's germline CDR1 is KGHSH and CDR2 LQKENI. The CDR3 is 12 amino acids. The DNA of the CDR3 is TGTGCCAGCTCACCACCGGGGGCCGAGCAGTACTTC. Its protein product is CASSPPGAEQYF.

The sample holds many counts of this clonotype. The chain combines TRBV29-1 with TRBJ2-7, with D maybe TRBD2 (5 bases). Between the trimmed V and J ends, which lost 4 bases and 0 bases, there was a span of 10 bases. Germline assignment: CDR1 SQVTM and CDR2 ANQGSEA. The CDR3 runs to 13 residues. CDR3 DNA sequence: TGCAGCGTTGGGACTCCGACCTCCTACGAGCAGTACTTC. Its protein is CSVGTPTSYEQYF.

This clonotype was found many times. This chain connects TRBV6-5 to TRBJ2-1; 10 bases are a match to TRBD1. V lost 2 bases to trimming and J lost 4 bases; unmatched junction nucleotides: 8. Germline CDR1 MNHEY, CDR2 SVGAGI. This CDR3 comprises 17 residues. CDR3 amino acids: CASSYDPGQGLYNEQFF. The CDR3 bases are TGTGCCAGCAGTTACGACCCGGGACAGGGGTTGTACAATGAGCAGTTCTTC.